What follows are 27 T cell receptor beta chains derived from one specimen sequenced in a study of blood T cell repertoires in COVID-19. Here immunoSEQ multiplex PCR was the method, and the copy in TCRdb shows in-frame clones only, minus some. The table lists 140,000 or so clones, 87% of them singletons. Sequenced sample: PBMCs or T cells enriched from blood (not recorded which). Receptors originate from a man between 60 and 75 years old who had recovered from COVID-19.

This clone was observed a few times. The J gene is TRBJ1-2, the V gene TRBV5-6, with no clear D. V shed 0 bases and J shed 1 base, with 7 bases lying between them. This CDR3 is 14 amino acids long. Germline V gene data show CDR1 as SGHDT and CDR2 as YYEEEE. The CDR3 sequence: CASSLGPNNYGYTF. CDR3 DNA: TGTGCCAGCAGCTTGGGGCCGAATAACTATGGCTACACCTTC.

The chain links TRBV11-2 to TRBJ2-7; TRBD1 aligns across 10 bases. This CDR3 region has 16 residues. Unmatched junction bases numbered 11, after V lost 5 bases and J lost 4 bases. Germline lookup yields CDR1 SGHAT and CDR2 FQNNGV. As DNA, the CDR3 is TGTGCCAGCAGCATCATGTCCGGGACAGGGGCATACGAGCAGTACTTC. Protein sequence: CASSIMSGTGAYEQYF. The whole variable domain, filled in from reference TRBV11-2 and TRBJ2-7, reads EAGVAQSPRYKIIEKRQSVAFWCNPISGHATLYWYQQILGQGPKLLIQFQNNGVVDDSQLPKDRFSAERLKGVDSTLKIQPAKLEDSAVYLCASSIMSGTGAYEQYFGPGTRLTVT.

The chain is built from TRBV19 and TRBJ1-3; TRBD1 matches at 9 bases. The V segment lost 3 bases and the J segment 2 bases; nucleotides outside the gene matches: 5. The CDR3 covers 16 residues. Germline CDR1 LNHDA, CDR2 SQIVND (reference sequence). CDR3 in DNA: TGTGCCAGTAGTATTTGGGACAGGGTACCTGGAAACACCATATATTTT. Translating it yields CASSIWDRVPGNTIYF.

The gene calls are TRBV7-8 and TRBJ2-4, with D perhaps TRBD2 (7 bases). V lost 6 bases and J 7 bases, leaving 13 bases between the germline ends. CDR1 SGHVS and CDR2 FQNEAQ come from the germline V gene. The CDR3 has 13 residues. CDR3 protein: CASRPGGANIQYF. The CDR3 DNA follows: TGTGCCAGCAGGCCGGGGGGCGCGAACATTCAGTACTTC.

As to this clone: The junction shows a germline mismatch at one end, possibly a read error. J is TRBJ2-1 and V is TRBV7-7; perhaps TRBD2 as D (6 bases). The CDR3 runs to 13 residues. From germline, CDR1 is SSHAT and CDR2 FNYEAQ (reference sequence). The CDR3 region is CASSTIHGGEQFF. The CDR3 DNA follows: TGTGCTAGCAGCACGATCCATGGAGGGGAGCAGTTCTTC.

The rearrangement joins TRBV6-5 to TRBJ2-2; tentative D call: TRBD1 (6 bases). In germline, CDR1 is MNHEY, CDR2 SVGAGI. The CDR3 contains 14 residues. Trimming shortened V by 4 bases and J by 4 bases, and 10 bases separated the two germline ends. The CDR3 bases are TGTGCCAGCAGTTGGACAGCCAGCACCGGGGAGCTGTTTTTT. Encoded protein: CASSWTASTGELFF.

This clone occurred once. The CDR3 here is CASSNRWTIDNEQFF. The DNA for the CDR3 is TGTGCCAGCAGCAACCGGTGGACTATTGACAATGAGCAGTTCTTC. This chain links TRBV5-5 with TRBJ2-1; maybe TRBD2 (6 bases). V dropped 4 bases and J dropped 5 bases, with 16 bases sitting between them. Germline V CDR1 and CDR2: SGHKS, YYEKEE (reference sequence). The length of the CDR3 is 15 residues.

The rearrangement uses TRBV25-1 and TRBJ2-2; D remains unclear. Germline values: CDR1 MGHDK, CDR2 SYGVNS. Trimming took off 6 bases at V and 5 bases at J, with 16 bases between the two ends. This CDR3 has 15 residues. The CDR3 bases are TGTGCCAGCAGCGATTCGCATCGGGTTACCGGGGAGCTGTTTTTT. The encoded protein is CASSDSHRVTGELFF.

This sequence joins TRBV5-1 and TRBJ1-1; D is possibly TRBD1 (5 bases). V lost 0 bases and J 10 bases, leaving 19 bases between the germline ends. The CDR3 covers 15 residues. Germline CDR1 and CDR2: SGHRS and YFSETQ. The chain's CDR3 is CASSLGGAGIKSAFF. In DNA form, the CDR3 reads TGCGCCAGCAGCTTGGGGGGCGCAGGAATAAAATCAGCTTTCTTT.

The chain uses TRBV29-1 and TRBJ2-3, with 12 bases aligning to TRBD2. This CDR3 spans 15 amino acids. J lost 1 base, V lost 6 bases, and 5 bases had no gene match. Germline loops: CDR1 SQVTM, CDR2 ANQGSEA. For the CDR3, the DNA is TGCAGCGTCCGTGGACTAGCGGGGCGCACAGATACGCAGTATTTT. This codes for CSVRGLAGRTDTQYF.

V gene TRBV5-6 combines with J gene TRBJ2-1, with 9 nucleotides matching TRBD2. V was pared by 0 bases and J by 7 bases, with 5 bases of the junction left unmatched. This CDR3 has 15 amino acids. Germline lookup yields CDR1 SGHDT and CDR2 YYEEEE. The CDR3 reads CASSLVVLAGNEQFF. The DNA for the CDR3 is TGTGCCAGCAGCTTGGTAGTTCTAGCGGGGAATGAGCAGTTCTTC.

The V call is TRBV7-9, the J call TRBJ2-2; D might be TRBD2 (6 bases). V was trimmed by 10 bases and J by 5 bases, leaving 20 bases between them. The CDR3 spans 15 residues. CDR1 is SEHNR, CDR2 FQNEAQ, per germline (reference sequence). CDR3 DNA sequence: TGTGCCAACTCGAAAGCGGCAGGGAGGACCGGGGAGCTGTTTTTT. Its translation is CANSKAAGRTGELFF.

V gene TRBV29-1 combines with J gene TRBJ1-2, with a weak D call TRBD1 (6 bases). Germline-derived CDR1 and CDR2 are SQVTM and ANQGSEA. The CDR3 runs 12 residues. The CDR3 protein is CSVRTARPGYTF. The CDR3 DNA sequence: TGCAGTGTAAGGACAGCGCGACCGGGCTACACCTTC.

This clone was observed a handful of times. This chain connects TRBV5-4 to TRBJ1-6, with 7 bases that match TRBD1. The germline CDR1 and CDR2 sequences are SGHNT and YYREEE (reference sequence). The CDR3 is 15 amino acids. J lost 7 bases, V lost 3 bases, and 7 bases had no gene match. CDR3 residues: CASSSGGTENSPLHF. As DNA, the CDR3 is TGTGCCAGCAGCTCAGGTGGGACAGAAAATTCACCCCTCCACTTT.

This clone was picked up one time. The chain employs TRBV19 and TRBJ2-2, with 8 bases matching TRBD2. The CDR3 extends over 14 amino acids. The germline V gene encodes CDR1 LNHDA and CDR2 SQIVND (reference sequence). Trimming at V came to 1 base and at J to 6 bases, leaving 1 base not matched to a gene. This CDR3 is CASSIAGGPGELFF. The CDR3 region has the DNA TGTGCCAGTAGTATAGCGGGGGGGCCCGGGGAGCTGTTTTTT.

The chain couples TRBV4-1 to TRBJ2-7; 7 bases map to TRBD2. Germline CDR1 is MGHRA and CDR2 is YSYEKL. J gave up 2 bases and V 3 bases, and 4 bases lay outside the gene matches. This CDR3 region has 14 residues. The CDR3 sequence: CASSQKSGAYEQYF. The CDR3 region has the DNA TGCGCCAGCAGCCAGAAGAGCGGGGCCTACGAGCAGTACTTC.

The chain carries TRBV30 and TRBJ2-3, with 8 bases identical to TRBD1. The V gene's germline CDR1 is GTSNPN and CDR2 SVGIG (reference sequence). The CDR3 totals 12 residues. Unmatched junction bases numbered 1, after V lost 4 bases and J lost 4 bases. In nucleotides, the CDR3 is TGTGCCTGGACAGGGGGCGCAGATACGCAGTATTTT. Amino acid sequence: CAWTGGADTQYF. The full variable domain, with the rest looked up from reference TRBV30 and TRBJ2-3, is SQTIHQWPATLVQPVGSPLSLECTVEGTSNPNLYWYRQAAGRGLQLLFYSVGIGQISSEVPQNLSASRPQDRQFILSSKKLLLSDSGFYLCAWTGGADTQYFGPGTRLTVL.

The V gene is TRBV11-3, the J gene TRBJ2-5, with TRBD1 matching over 9 bases. This CDR3 region has 15 residues. The germline V gene has CDR1 SGHNT and CDR2 YENEEA. V shed 1 base and J 7 bases; nucleotides not matched to a gene: 7. The CDR3 region has the DNA TGTGCCAGCAGCTTAGGGCCCCCGGGACAGGGGACCCAGTACTTC. Translated, it gives CASSLGPPGQGTQYF.

V and J are TRBV5-1 and TRBJ1-1, with 10 nucleotides matching TRBD1. The CDR3 contains 14 residues. V lost 3 bases, J lost 3 bases, and 2 bases stayed unmatched. CDR1 is SGHRS, CDR2 YFSETQ, per germline. CDR3: CASSWDRGDTEAFF. Here the CDR3 DNA reads TGCGCCAGCAGCTGGGACAGGGGAGACACTGAAGCTTTCTTT.

This chain joins TRBV19 and TRBJ1-5; perhaps TRBD1 as D (6 bases). With 4 bases removed from V and 0 bases from J, the gap between germline ends came to 10 bases. This CDR3 comprises 15 residues. Germline loops: CDR1 LNHDA, CDR2 SQIVND (reference sequence). DNA for the CDR3: TGTGCCAGTAGTACAGGGGCCGATAGCAATCAGCCCCAGCATTTT. Residues: CASSTGADSNQPQHF.

The chain links TRBV19 to TRBJ2-5; TRBD2 agrees at 7 bases. This CDR3 comprises 15 residues. V dropped 3 bases and J dropped 4; count of bases not matched to a gene: 8. CDR1 is LNHDA, CDR2 SQIVND, per germline (reference sequence). The CDR3 sequence: CASSIASGMRETQYF. CDR3 nucleotides: TGTGCCAGTAGTATCGCAAGCGGGATGAGAGAGACCCAGTACTTC. The complete variable domain, with remaining parts taken from reference TRBV19 and TRBJ2-5, reads DGGITQSPKYLFRKEGQNVTLSCEQNLNHDAMYWYRQDPGQGLRLIYYSQIVNDFQKGDIAEGYSVSREKKESFPLTVTSAQKNPTAFYLCASSIASGMRETQYFGPGTRLLVL.

There are a few counts of this clone. The rearrangement uses TRBV7-2 and TRBJ1-2; possibly TRBD1 for D (6 bases). The germline V and J ends were trimmed by 2 bases and 5 bases, with 12 bases remaining between them. This CDR3 comprises 14 residues. Germline values: CDR1 SGHTA, CDR2 FQGNSA. The CDR3 nucleotides are TGTGCCAGCAGCTTACGACAGGCGGCTTATGGCTACACCTTC. This encodes CASSLRQAAYGYTF.

V usage is TRBV27 and J usage is TRBJ2-7; unclear D gene. Germline V gene lookup returns CDR1 MNHEY and CDR2 SMNVEV (reference sequence). The CDR3 has 17 residues. Trimming left V 5 bases short and J 0 bases short, with 20 bases between. CDR3 nucleotides: TGTGCCAGCAGTCAAATTCGCGCCGGGTCAGCCTCCTACGAGCAGTACTTC. This gives the protein CASSQIRAGSASYEQYF.

The chain carries TRBV4-1 and TRBJ1-6, with TRBD1 as a possible D gene (5 bases). Germline V gene sequence: CDR1 MGHRA, CDR2 YSYEKL. V shed 1 base and J shed 13 bases, with 8 bases lying between them. There are 12 residues in the CDR3. CDR3 in DNA: TGCGCCAGCAGCCAAGGACAGCGTCCCCTCCACTTT. It yields the protein CASSQGQRPLHF.

This clone has just a few counts. This chain uses TRBV7-8 with TRBJ2-1, with 8 positions matching TRBD2. V lost 1 base, J lost 9 bases, and 8 bases stayed unmatched. Germline V CDR1 and CDR2: SGHVS, FQNEAQ. This CDR3 has 15 residues. CDR3 residues: CASSLEAGGLSEQFF. The CDR3 nucleotides read TGTGCCAGCAGCTTAGAGGCGGGGGGATTGAGTGAGCAGTTCTTC. The full variable domain, with the rest looked up from reference TRBV7-8 and TRBJ2-1, is GAGVSQSPRYKVAKRGQDVALRCDPISGHVSLFWYQQALGQGPEFLTYFQNEAQLDKSGLPSDRFFAERPEGSVSTLKIQRTQQEDSAVYLCASSLEAGGLSEQFFGPGTRLTVL.

This chain uses TRBV7-6 with TRBJ2-2; D is possibly TRBD1 (5 bases). V was clipped by 5 bases and J by 7 bases, with 17 bases between them. CDR1 is SGHVS, CDR2 FNYEAQ, per germline. CDR3 length equals 15 residues. CDR3 region: CASSTTGPNLGELFF. The CDR3 DNA reads as TGTGCCAGCAGCACTACAGGCCCCAACCTCGGGGAGCTGTTTTTT. The whole variable domain, filled in from reference TRBV7-6 and TRBJ2-2, reads GAGVSQSPRYKVTKRGQDVALRCDPISGHVSLYWYRQALGQGPEFLTYFNYEAQQDKSGLPNDRFSAERPEGSISTLTIQRTEQRDSAMYRCASSTTGPNLGELFFGEGSRLTVL.

V is TRBV12-5 and J is TRBJ2-7; 10 bases fit TRBD1. The germline V gene has CDR1 LGHNT and CDR2 FRNRAP. The CDR3 is made up of 16 amino acids. J was trimmed by 4 bases and V by 1 base; bases with no gene match: 7. In nucleotides, the CDR3 is TGTGCTAGTGGTTTGGAAGGGACAGGGGTTCGGTACGAGCAGTACTTC. Translating gives CASGLEGTGVRYEQYF.